The 12 T cell receptor beta chains listed next were all sequenced from one sample in a study of cytomegalovirus exposure and HLA in healthy donors. PCR amplification relied on 60 Vbeta primers (plus 13 Jbeta primers). Produced via immunoSEQ multiplex PCR; TCRdb's table is partial and in-frame only. The data hold 200,000 to 250,000 clones, with about 86% observed a single time. The sample consisted of PBMCs. The receptors stem from a woman aged 55-69 years in good health and CMV-seropositive.

The chain couples TRBV28 to TRBJ1-5; perhaps TRBD1 as D (6 bases). The V gene lost 6 bases and the J gene lost 6 bases, with 18 bases spanning the gap. Germline CDR1 and CDR2: MDHEN and SYDVKM. The CDR3 sequence is 15 residues long. CDR3 sequence (DNA): TGTGCCAGCAGCCCCCCGGGGGGCGGACTTCAGCCCCAGCATTTT. This encodes CASSPPGGGLQPQHF.

This clone showed up just once. The CDR3 loop reads CASALQASTDTQYF. CDR3 bases: TGTGCCAGCGCACTCCAGGCTAGCACAGATACGCAGTATTTT. The chain has TRBV6-1 and TRBJ2-3; no clear D. Trimming removed 8 bases from V and 0 bases from J, with 12 bases in between. The CDR3 is made up of 14 amino acids. CDR1 and CDR2 (germline): MNHNS, SASEGT.

The chain carries TRBV28 and TRBJ2-7; D remains unclear. Trimming took off 1 base at V and 4 bases at J, with 8 bases between the two ends. The germline V gene encodes CDR1 MDHEN and CDR2 SYDVKM. The CDR3 runs to 13 residues. CDR3 in amino acids: CASSLYRVYEQYF. The CDR3 DNA reads TGTGCCAGCAGTTTATACAGAGTATACGAGCAGTACTTC. The entire variable domain, with the rest obtained from reference TRBV28 and TRBJ2-7, is as follows: DVKVTQSSRYLVKRTGEKVFLECVQDMDHENMFWYRQDPGLGLRLIYFSYDVKMKEKGDIPEGYSVSREKKERFSLILESASTNQTSMYLCASSLYRVYEQYFGPGTRLTVT.

The chain couples TRBV18 to TRBJ2-3; 8 bases are shared with TRBD2. The V gene end was trimmed by 2 bases and the J gene end by 1 base; junction bases not matched to a gene: 2. The CDR3 is 15 amino acids. Germline CDR1 and CDR2: KGHSH and LQKENI. CDR3 nucleotides: TGTGCCAGCTCACCAACTAGCGGTGGCACAGATACGCAGTATTTT. Translation: CASSPTSGGTDTQYF.

This clone was seen a handful of times. The V and J genes are TRBV4-2 and TRBJ1-5, with 8 bases matching TRBD1. The V segment lost 2 bases and the J segment 3 bases; nucleotides outside the gene matches: 6. Germline values: CDR1 LGHNA, CDR2 YNFKEQ. The CDR3 is 16 residues long. The CDR3 sequence: CASSQITGGNNQPQHF. CDR3 coding DNA: TGTGCCAGCAGCCAAATAACAGGGGGGAACAATCAGCCCCAGCATTTT.

The chain recombines TRBV2 with TRBJ2-3; TRBD2 aligns across 9 bases. The length of the CDR3 is 16 residues. Germline V lookup: CDR1 SNHLY, CDR2 FYNNEI. Trimming removed 7 bases from V and 5 bases from J; junction bases left unmatched: 13. The CDR3 sequence: CASTEGVAGAVDTQYF. CDR3 DNA: TGTGCCAGCACTGAGGGGGTAGCGGGAGCAGTAGATACGCAGTATTTT.

Here the CDR3 DNA reads TGTGCCAGCAGTCAGCTTCCGACAGGGAGTTCTGGGGCCAACGTCCTGACTTTC. It codes for CASSQLPTGSSGANVLTF. The chain recombines TRBV27 with TRBJ2-6, with 7 bases lining up with TRBD1. V was clipped by 5 bases and J by 1 base; unmatched bases: 11. This CDR3 has 18 residues. Germline values: CDR1 MNHEY, CDR2 SMNVEV (reference sequence).

V usage is TRBV2 and J usage is TRBJ1-1; D may be TRBD1 (5 bases). The germline gives CDR1 SNHLY, CDR2 FYNNEI. Trimming removed 10 bases from V and 5 bases from J, with 11 bases in between. CDR3 length: 11 residues. CDR3 sequence: CATIGVTEAFF. CDR3 DNA sequence: TGTGCCACAATAGGGGTTACTGAAGCTTTCTTT.

In nucleotides, the CDR3 is TGCGCCAGCAGCCCCGACGGGACAGGGTACCGTGGCTACACCTTC. Translation: CASSPDGTGYRGYTF. The chain couples TRBV5-1 to TRBJ1-2; TRBD1 aligns across 9 bases. This CDR3 comprises 15 residues. V lost 4 bases to trimming and J lost 7 bases; unmatched junction nucleotides: 11. CDR1 is SGHRS, CDR2 YFSETQ, per germline.

The V and J genes are TRBV10-3 and TRBJ2-7, with 16 bases matching TRBD2. This CDR3 has 17 residues. With V trimmed by 6 bases and J by 5 bases, 10 bases remained unmatched. Germline CDR1 reads ENHRY; CDR2 reads SYGVKD. DNA of the CDR3: TGTGCCATCAGCGACCCGGGACTAGCGGGAGGGCCCGACGAGCAGTACTTC. This translates into CAISDPGLAGGPDEQYF.

This sequence joins TRBV19 and TRBJ1-5; D remains ambiguous. Trimming took 3 bases from V and 7 from J, leaving 13 bases between them. This CDR3 contains 14 residues. Looked up from germline, CDR1 is LNHDA and CDR2 is SQIVND (reference sequence). Here the CDR3 DNA reads TGTGCCAGTAGTATGACAATGGTTTCCCAGCCCCAGCATTTT. Amino acid sequence: CASSMTMVSQPQHF.

Remarks on this clone: Mismatch with germline at one junction end may stem from a read error. Other nucleotide sequences in the sample specify the same CDR3. The CDR3: CASSLNQGNGYTF. The CDR3 DNA is TGCGCCAGCAGCTTAAACCAGGGGAATGGCTACACCTTC. This chain links TRBV7-2 with TRBJ1-2, with TRBD1 as a possible D gene (6 bases). The CDR3 consists of 13 residues. Germline V gene lookup returns CDR1 SGHTA and CDR2 FQGNSA.